The text below deals with one T cell receptor (beta chain). The antigen is unknown. Generated by immunoSEQ multiplex PCR, the TCRdb table keeps only in-frame clones and is missing some. The table lists 60,000 or so clones, roughly 89% of them singletons. This CDR3 is built from 17 residues. In germline, CDR1 is SGHAT, CDR2 FQNNGV. J gave up 3 bases and V 2 bases, and 11 bases lay outside the gene matches. This sample is drawn from a study of OX40 agonist ivuxolimab in advanced cancers. General study findings and limits: Nonresponders, in some cases, also had low normalized T-cell clonal expansion. There was clonal expansion of CD4+ and CD8+ blood T cells by week 6 at 0.1 to 3.0 mg/kg.

The receptor comes from an adult with an advanced solid tumor such as melanoma, head and neck, liver or kidney cancer. Sequencing used CD4+ or CD8+ T cells sorted from blood, obtained in a trial of the OX40 agonist ivuxolimab. The chain employs TRBV11-2 and TRBJ1-2; 8 bases match TRBD1. The CDR3 region has the DNA TGTGCCAGCAGCTTAAATGGACAGGGCTGGGGGGACTATGGCTACACCTTC. Translating gives CASSLNGQGWGDYGYTF.